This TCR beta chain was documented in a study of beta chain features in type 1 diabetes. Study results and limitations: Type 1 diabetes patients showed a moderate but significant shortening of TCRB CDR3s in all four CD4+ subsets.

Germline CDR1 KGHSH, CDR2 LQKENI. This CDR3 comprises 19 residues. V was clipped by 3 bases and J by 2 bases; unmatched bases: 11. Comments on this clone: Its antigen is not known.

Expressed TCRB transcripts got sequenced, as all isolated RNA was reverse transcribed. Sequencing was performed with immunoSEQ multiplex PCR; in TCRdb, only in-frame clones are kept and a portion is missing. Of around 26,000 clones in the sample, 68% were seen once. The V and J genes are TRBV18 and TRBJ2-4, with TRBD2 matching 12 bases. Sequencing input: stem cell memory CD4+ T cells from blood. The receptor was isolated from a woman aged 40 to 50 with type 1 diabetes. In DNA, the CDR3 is TGTGCCAGCTCACCGCCGACTAGCGGGGGAATCTTAACCAAAAACATTCAGTACTTC. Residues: CASSPPTSGGILTKNIQYF. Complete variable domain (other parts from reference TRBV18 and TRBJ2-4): NAGVMQNPRHLVRRRGQEARLRCSPMKGHSHVYWYRQLPEEGLKFMVYLQKENIIDESGMPKERFSAEFPKEGPSILRIQQVVRGDSAAYFCASSPPTSGGILTKNIQYFGAGTRLSVL.